This entry lists 28 T cell receptor beta chains sequenced from one sample in a study of control samples from healthy donors and cancer patients. Data came from immunoSEQ multiplex PCR; TCRdb stores just in-frame clones and leaves some out. The table shows 150,000 to 200,000 clones, with 91% occurring only once. Source material: blood. The receptors derive from a woman aged 25 to 39 in good health.

This clone has a single count. The V and J genes are TRBV5-1 and TRBJ1-4; a possible D gene is TRBD1 (6 bases). V was trimmed by 2 bases and J by 1 base, leaving 6 bases between them. Germline loops: CDR1 SGHRS, CDR2 YFSETQ. The CDR3 loop spans 14 amino acids. As DNA, the CDR3 is TGCGCCAGCAGCTTCAGGGGAACTAATGAAAAACTGTTTTTT. This translates into CASSFRGTNEKLFF. Together with reference TRBV5-1 and TRBJ1-4, the CDR3 gives the full variable domain: KAGVTQTPRYLIKTRGQQVTLSCSPISGHRSVSWYQQTPGQGLQFLFEYFSETQRNKGNFPGRFSGRQFSNSRSEMNVSTLELGDSALYLCASSFRGTNEKLFFGSGTQLSVL.

Written as DNA, the CDR3 is TGTGCCATCAATAGGGACAGGGGGAACACTGAAGCTTTCTTT. Translating gives CAINRDRGNTEAFF. The V gene is TRBV10-3, the J gene TRBJ1-1, with 10 bases fitting TRBD1. The germline CDR1 and CDR2 sequences are ENHRY and SYGVKD. This CDR3 is 14 amino acids long. With 7 bases clipped from V and 1 base from J, the junction kept 3 bases outside the gene matches.

The J gene is TRBJ1-2, the V gene TRBV27; TRBD1 agrees at 9 bases. The CDR3 length is 14 residues. Germline lookup yields CDR1 MNHEY and CDR2 SMNVEV (reference sequence). V lost 2 bases, J lost 7 bases, and 5 bases stayed unmatched. The CDR3 nucleotides read TGTGCCAGCAGTTTAGACGACAGGGGGGTTGGCTACACCTTC. Its protein product is CASSLDDRGVGYTF.

This clone was observed a single time. The rearrangement uses TRBV11-2 and TRBJ1-5; 10 nucleotides align to TRBD1. CDR3 size: 17 residues. V trimming: 1 base; J trimming: 5 bases; junction bases outside the gene matches: 8. Germline values: CDR1 SGHAT, CDR2 FQNNGV. The CDR3 region has the DNA TGTGCCAGCAGCTTAGCCCCGGGACAGGGGAGTGATCAGCCCCAGCATTTT. It encodes CASSLAPGQGSDQPQHF.

V usage is TRBV27 and J usage is TRBJ2-5; TRBD2 matches at 8 bases. Germline V lookup: CDR1 MNHEY, CDR2 SMNVEV (reference sequence). The CDR3 spans 16 residues. Losses at the gene ends were 5 bases for V and 6 bases for J; bases not matched to a gene: 14. CDR3 sequence (DNA): TGTGCCAGCAGTAGGGAGGGGCCGGGGGGGGCAAAGACCCAGTACTTC. It is translated as CASSREGPGGAKTQYF.

The chain couples TRBV11-2 to TRBJ2-5; D is ambiguous. The CDR3 runs 13 residues. Germline V CDR1 and CDR2: SGHAT, FQNNGV. V shed 0 bases and J shed 5 bases, with 7 bases lying between them. The DNA for the CDR3 is TGTGCCAGCAGCTTAGAGATTCGGGAGACCCAGTACTTC. This gives the protein CASSLEIRETQYF.

The chain has TRBV19 and TRBJ2-7; 7 nucleotides align to TRBD2. CDR1 and CDR2 from the germline V gene are LNHDA and SQIVND (reference sequence). The V gene end was trimmed by 2 bases and the J gene end by 4 bases; junction bases not matched to a gene: 8. The CDR3 consists of 15 residues. The CDR3 is CASSITSSGAYEQYF. The CDR3 DNA reads as TGTGCCAGTAGTATAACGTCTAGCGGAGCATACGAGCAGTACTTC.

V gene TRBV14 combines with J gene TRBJ2-1; 7 bases match TRBD2. From germline, CDR1 is SGHDN and CDR2 FVKESK. Trimming cost V 2 bases and J 4 bases; bases outside gene matches: 2. CDR3 length: 14 amino acids. DNA of the CDR3: TGTGCCAGCAGCCAATCACTAGCGTACAATGAGCAGTTCTTC. This translates into CASSQSLAYNEQFF.

The chain carries TRBV5-1 and TRBJ2-2; 8 nucleotides line up with TRBD1. The CDR3 runs to 17 residues. J was trimmed by 2 bases and V by 4 bases; bases with no gene match: 10. The germline V gene encodes CDR1 SGHRS and CDR2 YFSETQ. The DNA for the CDR3 is TGCGCCAGCAGCAAGGGACCGACAGGGGCAAACACCGGGGAGCTGTTTTTT. This translates into CASSKGPTGANTGELFF.

Remarks on this clone: This may stem from a read error, because a much larger clone lies one nucleotide away. V is TRBV7-2 and J is TRBJ2-5; no firm D call. Germline-derived CDR1 and CDR2 are SGHTA and FQGNSA. CDR3 length: 12 residues. V lost 1 base to trimming and J lost 5 bases, with 5 bases between them. CDR3 residues: CASSLVGETQYF. CDR3 nucleotide sequence: TGTGCCAGCAGCTTAGTTGGGGAGACCCAGTACTTC.

The rearrangement links TRBV5-8 to TRBJ2-2; possibly TRBD2 for D (6 bases). The V and J ends lost 4 bases and 5 bases respectively, with 12 bases between them. Germline CDR1 is SGHTS and CDR2 is YDEGEE. CDR3 length: 14 residues. The CDR3 is CASSTGRWTGELFF. CDR3 in DNA: TGTGCCAGCAGCACCGGGAGATGGACCGGGGAGCTGTTTTTT. Full variable domain (outside the CDR3, taken from reference TRBV5-8 and TRBJ2-2): EAGVTQSPTHLIKTRGQQATLRCSPISGHTSVYWYQQALGLGLQFLLWYDEGEERNRGNFPPRFSGRQFPNYSSELNVNALELEDSALYLCASSTGRWTGELFFGEGSRLTVL.

This sequence joins TRBV9 and TRBJ1-3; TRBD1 agrees at 8 bases. The CDR3 has 15 residues. V gave up 0 bases and J gave up 3 bases; unmatched junction bases: 2. Germline loops: CDR1 SGDLS, CDR2 YYNGEE. The CDR3 sequence: CASSVETGGGNTIYF. The DNA of the CDR3 is TGTGCCAGCAGCGTAGAAACAGGGGGTGGAAACACCATATATTTT.

This chain joins TRBV28 and TRBJ2-4; 9 bases match TRBD1. In germline, CDR1 is MDHEN, CDR2 SYDVKM. V shed 6 bases, J shed 5 bases, and the junction held 5 bases outside the gene matches. The CDR3 is made up of 14 amino acids. CDR3 protein: CASRDRGRQNIQYF. CDR3 DNA: TGTGCCAGCAGGGACAGGGGAAGGCAAAACATTCAGTACTTC.

As to this clone: Its ends do not fully match the called genes, so a read error is possible. V usage is TRBV2 and J usage is TRBJ1-2; 7 bases line up with TRBD1. CDR1 and CDR2 (germline): SNHLY, FYNNEI. The CDR3 has 12 amino acids. CDR3 nucleotides: TGTGCCAACAGTACAGGGGAGACTGGCTACACCTTC. Translating gives CANSTGETGYTF.

V is TRBV6-5 and J is TRBJ2-7; 11 positions agree with TRBD2. The length of the CDR3 is 16 residues. The trim removed 0 bases at V and 1 base at J, leaving 2 bases unmatched. Germline loops: CDR1 MNHEY, CDR2 SVGAGI. CDR3 protein: CASSYSTSGASYEQYF. CDR3 in DNA: TGTGCCAGCAGTTACTCGACTAGCGGGGCTTCCTACGAGCAGTACTTC.

The gene calls are TRBV19 and TRBJ1-1; D is unresolved. Germline assignment: CDR1 LNHDA and CDR2 SQIVND (reference sequence). Between the trimmed V and J ends, which lost 2 bases and 11 bases, there was a span of 9 bases. The CDR3 length is 11 residues. The CDR3 region is CASSIRMEAFF. The DNA of the CDR3 is TGTGCCAGTAGTATACGGATGGAGGCTTTCTTT.

The rearrangement links TRBV30 to TRBJ1-1; TRBD1 aligns across 8 bases. V lost 5 bases to trimming and J lost 4 bases; unmatched junction nucleotides: 3. The CDR3 consists of 12 residues. Germline values: CDR1 GTSNPN, CDR2 SVGIG (reference sequence). As DNA, the CDR3 is TGTGCCTGGGGACAGGGCGGCACTGAAGCTTTCTTT. Residues: CAWGQGGTEAFF.

This rearrangement joins TRBV11-1 to TRBJ1-1, with D possibly matching TRBD1 (5 bases). This CDR3 spans 15 amino acids. V lost 3 bases, J lost 0 bases, and 11 bases lay in between. CDR1 SGHAT and CDR2 FQDESV come from the germline V gene (reference sequence). CDR3 region: CASSLFGRVNTEAFF. CDR3 sequence (DNA): TGTGCCAGCAGCTTGTTTGGCAGGGTGAACACTGAAGCTTTCTTT.

This clone was seen only once. The gene calls are TRBV9 and TRBJ2-5; possible D gene TRBD1, 5 bases. The germline V and J ends were trimmed by 0 bases and 1 base, with 10 bases remaining between them. CDR3 length: 15 residues. Per germline, CDR1 SGDLS and CDR2 YYNGEE. CDR3 sequence reads: CASSVVGASQETQYF. CDR3 sequence (DNA): TGTGCCAGCAGCGTAGTTGGGGCTAGCCAAGAGACCCAGTACTTC. The complete variable domain, with remaining parts taken from reference TRBV9 and TRBJ2-5, reads DSGVTQTPKHLITATGQRVTLRCSPRSGDLSVYWYQQSLDQGLQFLIQYYNGEERAKGNILERFSAQQFPDLHSELNLSSLELGDSALYFCASSVVGASQETQYFGPGTRLLVL.

The CDR3 DNA is TGTGCCAGTAGTATAGGGAAGCTGGATGAGCAGTTCTTC. Protein sequence: CASSIGKLDEQFF. V and J are TRBV19 and TRBJ2-1; unclear D gene. CDR1 and CDR2 (germline): LNHDA, SQIVND (reference sequence). The CDR3 sequence is 13 residues long. Trimming removed 1 base at V and 8 bases at J, with 9 bases between.

Comments on this clone: Other DNA sequences within the sample encode an identical CDR3. The J gene is TRBJ1-5, the V gene TRBV19; 9 bases are a match to TRBD1. With 3 bases clipped from V and 4 bases from J, the junction kept 1 base outside the gene matches. This CDR3 region has 14 residues. Germline lookup yields CDR1 LNHDA and CDR2 SQIVND (reference sequence). The CDR3, as DNA: TGTGCCAGTAGTATCGGACAGGGGAATCAGCCCCAGCATTTT. Its protein product is CASSIGQGNQPQHF.

A remark on this clone: Its ends do not fully match the called genes, so a read error is possible. This chain links TRBV6-5 with TRBJ2-1, with TRBD1 matching over 8 bases. The CDR3 runs to 15 residues. CDR1 is MNHEY, CDR2 SVGAGI, per germline. CDR3 nucleotides: TGTGCCGGCAGCCCCCCGACAGGGGCCTACAATGAGCAGTTCTTC. Amino acid sequence: CAGSPPTGAYNEQFF.

About this clone: Other DNA variants within this sample encode the same CDR3. The CDR3 nucleotides read TGTGCCAGCAGCCAAGATCGGGGGAACACTGAAGCTTTCTTT. Protein: CASSQDRGNTEAFF. The V and J genes are TRBV3-1 (or the pseudogene TRBV3-2) and TRBJ1-1; no firm D call. Germline V gives CDR1 LGHDT, CDR2 YNNKEL (reference sequence). V was shortened by 0 bases and J by 1 base, with 6 bases between the two germline ends. The CDR3 totals 14 residues.

The chain links TRBV7-2 to TRBJ2-5, with D tentatively TRBD1 (6 bases). The CDR3 is 14 amino acids. Looked up from germline, CDR1 is SGHTA and CDR2 is FQGNSA. The V gene lost 0 bases and the J gene lost 4 bases, with 9 bases spanning the gap. The CDR3 here is CASSLARGGETQYF. The CDR3 nucleotides are TGTGCCAGCAGCTTAGCCAGGGGTGGAGAGACCCAGTACTTC. Full variable domain (outside the CDR3, taken from reference TRBV7-2 and TRBJ2-5): GAGVSQSPSNKVTEKGKDVELRCDPISGHTALYWYRQSLGQGLEFLIYFQGNSAPDKSGLPSDRFSAERTGGSVSTLTIQRTQQEDSAVYLCASSLARGGETQYFGPGTRLLVL.

CDR3 protein: CASSQDPGTRSNEQFF. The CDR3 region has the DNA TGCGCCAGCAGCCAAGATCCCGGGACTAGGAGCAATGAGCAGTTCTTC. The chain links TRBV4-1 to TRBJ2-1; 8 bases agree with TRBD2. V dropped 0 bases and J dropped 6; count of bases not matched to a gene: 7. The CDR3 extends over 16 amino acids. The germline gives CDR1 MGHRA, CDR2 YSYEKL.

This sequence joins TRBV6-5 and TRBJ1-5; 9 bases line up with TRBD1. This CDR3 comprises 14 residues. Germline V gene lookup returns CDR1 MNHEY and CDR2 SVGAGI. V was clipped by 7 bases and J by 8 bases; unmatched bases: 9. DNA for the CDR3: TGTGCCAGCAATAGGGGACAGGGAGGGAAGCCCCAGCATTTT. Protein product: CASNRGQGGKPQHF.

The chain couples TRBV18 to TRBJ1-5; TRBD1 might be the D (6 bases). V lost 5 bases to trimming and J lost 0 bases, with 11 bases between them. The CDR3 is made up of 15 amino acids. CDR1 is KGHSH, CDR2 LQKENI, per germline. The CDR3 region is CASSTDSYSNQPQHF. CDR3 DNA sequence: TGTGCCAGCTCAACGGACAGTTATAGCAATCAGCCCCAGCATTTT.

The chain uses TRBV28 and TRBJ1-5, with a possible D match to TRBD1 (6 bases). This CDR3 region has 14 residues. The V and J ends lost 1 base and 6 bases respectively, with 10 bases between them. Germline V gives CDR1 MDHEN, CDR2 SYDVKM. The CDR3 loop is CASSLSGGLQPQHF. As DNA, the CDR3 is TGTGCCAGCAGTTTATCGGGGGGGCTTCAGCCCCAGCATTTT.